The 17 T cell receptor beta chains listed next were all sequenced from one sample in a study of T cell changes during pregnancy in multiple sclerosis. Assay: immunoSEQ multiplex PCR; the TCRdb copy retains only in-frame clones and omits some. The table shows 90,000 to 95,000 clones, with 85% to 95% occurring only once. The input for sequencing was peripheral blood, taken in the first trimester of pregnancy. All receptors derive from a female donor with multiple sclerosis, enrolled in a pregnancy study.

This sequence joins TRBV11-2 and TRBJ2-5; D is ambiguous. This CDR3 has 13 residues. CDR1 and CDR2 from the germline V gene are SGHAT and FQNNGV. V was cut by 3 bases and J by 4 bases, with 9 bases left in between. CDR3 in DNA: TGTGCCAGCAGCTTTGAGGTTGGAGAGACCCAGTACTTC. This gives the protein CASSFEVGETQYF.

V and J are TRBV5-1 and TRBJ2-5; TRBD2 matches 11 bases. V trimming: 0 bases; J trimming: 2 bases; junction bases outside the gene matches: 3. The CDR3 is 16 residues long. Per the germline V gene, CDR1 is SGHRS and CDR2 is YFSETQ. CDR3 bases: TGCGCCAGCAGCTTGGATAGCGGGGGGGCACAAGAGACCCAGTACTTC. Translation: CASSLDSGGAQETQYF.

This chain uses TRBV7-2 with TRBJ2-3; 8 bases line up with TRBD2. The V gene's germline CDR1 is SGHTA and CDR2 FQGNSA. The CDR3 covers 15 residues. The J segment lost 4 bases and the V segment lost 1 base, leaving 4 bases of the junction unmatched. This CDR3 reads CASSLVSGGADTQYF. DNA for the CDR3: TGTGCCAGCAGCTTAGTAAGCGGGGGTGCAGATACGCAGTATTTT.

This rearrangement joins TRBV6-1 to TRBJ2-7, with TRBD1 as a possible D gene (5 bases). The CDR3 contains 16 residues. V lost 1 base and J 3 bases, leaving 16 bases between the germline ends. Germline CDR1 reads MNHNS; CDR2 reads SASEGT. The DNA for the CDR3 is TGTGCCAGCAGTGAAGGGGCTGGGGCCCCCTACTACGAGCAGTACTTC. It codes for CASSEGAGAPYYEQYF.

This clone was recorded once. Here the CDR3 DNA reads TGTGCCAGCAGTTCTACTTCGTACAATGAGCAGTTCTTC. It translates to CASSSTSYNEQFF. This chain uses TRBV7-3 with TRBJ2-1; D ambiguous. The ends were cut back, 6 bases at V and 4 bases at J, with 10 bases in the middle. The germline V gene encodes CDR1 SGHTA and CDR2 FQGTGA. The CDR3 loop spans 13 amino acids.

V is TRBV27 and J is TRBJ2-1; possibly TRBD1 for D (5 bases). The germline CDR1 and CDR2 sequences are MNHEY and SMNVEV (reference sequence). CDR3 length: 14 residues. V was pared by 4 bases and J by 2 bases, with 9 bases between. In nucleotides, the CDR3 is TGTGCCAGCAGTTCCAGGGTTCCCTACAATGAGCAGTTCTTC. Protein sequence: CASSSRVPYNEQFF.

This clone was recorded only once. The chain combines TRBV19 with TRBJ1-6; possibly TRBD1 for D (6 bases). V lost 5 bases and J lost 6, with 17 bases in between. In germline, CDR1 is LNHDA, CDR2 SQIVND (reference sequence). This CDR3 has 16 residues. The CDR3 reads CASSVAGDGSNSPLHF. The CDR3 nucleotides are TGTGCCAGTAGTGTGGCAGGGGATGGTAGTAATTCACCCCTCCACTTT.

This chain links TRBV6-1 with TRBJ2-3; perhaps TRBD1 as D (5 bases). This CDR3 region has 15 residues. Germline V CDR1 and CDR2: MNHNS, SASEGT. With 3 bases removed from V and 4 bases from J, the gap between germline ends came to 14 bases. For the CDR3, the DNA is TGTGCCAGCAGTGACCCCGGTAGGGGTGCAGATACGCAGTATTTT. This translates into CASSDPGRGADTQYF.

In its sample, this clone was seen once. At one of its ends the junction is not consistent with the germline gene, which may arise from a read error. The chain recombines TRBV7-7 with TRBJ2-2; D remains unclear. Germline V CDR1 and CDR2: SSHAT, FNYEAQ (reference sequence). This CDR3 contains 16 residues. CDR3 nucleotides: TGTGCTAGCAGCTTAGTGGTTGTACGAGATCCCGGGGAGCTGTTTTTT. It yields the protein CASSLVVVRDPGELFF.

This rearrangement joins TRBV6-1 to TRBJ2-4, with D unresolved. The V end lost 2 bases, the J end lost 1 base, and 12 bases lay between the germline ends. CDR1 and CDR2 from the germline V gene are MNHNS and SASEGT. This CDR3 contains 16 residues. As DNA, the CDR3 is TGTGCCAGCAGTGAAATGGCTGCCAGGGCCAAAAACATTCAGTACTTC. This sequence encodes CASSEMAARAKNIQYF.

This clone was picked up one time. The rearrangement links TRBV7-4 to TRBJ1-2; D unclear. V was pared by 5 bases and J by 8 bases, with 21 bases between. The CDR3 is 15 residues long. Germline CDR1 and CDR2: SGHVT and SQSDAQ. This chain's CDR3 is CASSPSRERLLGYTF. CDR3 sequence (DNA): TGTGCCAGCAGCCCTAGCCGGGAACGCCTTTTGGGCTACACCTTC.

The chain couples TRBV9 to TRBJ1-2; D is possibly TRBD1 (5 bases). The CDR3 totals 15 residues. Germline V gene sequence: CDR1 SGDLS, CDR2 YYNGEE. Between the trimmed V and J ends, which lost 4 bases and 3 bases, there was a span of 16 bases. This CDR3 is CASSNLPPRDYGYTF. Written as DNA, the CDR3 is TGTGCCAGCAGCAACCTACCCCCCAGGGACTATGGCTACACCTTC.

This rearrangement joins TRBV11-2 to TRBJ1-1; no firm D call. The germline V gene encodes CDR1 SGHAT and CDR2 FQNNGV. The CDR3 length is 16 residues. The V gene lost 4 bases and the J gene lost 0 bases, with 15 bases spanning the gap. This CDR3 is CASSYSGRELNTEAFF. The CDR3 DNA reads as TGTGCCAGCAGCTATTCGGGGAGGGAATTGAACACTGAAGCTTTCTTT.

The rearrangement links TRBV15 to TRBJ2-1, with 11 bases that match TRBD2. This CDR3 has 15 residues. Per germline, CDR1 LNHNV and CDR2 YYDKDF (reference sequence). Trimming at V came to 0 bases and at J to 10 bases, leaving 5 bases not matched to a gene. The CDR3 region is CATSRDSGGAREQFF. CDR3 DNA sequence: TGTGCCACCAGCAGAGATAGCGGGGGGGCGAGGGAGCAGTTCTTC.

The CDR3 nucleotides are TGTGCCAGCAGCGTAGGCCTAGGAACTAACCCTGAAGCTTTCTTT. Translating gives CASSVGLGTNPEAFF. V usage is TRBV9 and J usage is TRBJ1-1, with unresolved D. This CDR3 has 15 residues. The V gene lost 0 bases and the J gene lost 6 bases, with 15 bases spanning the gap. The V gene's germline CDR1 is SGDLS and CDR2 YYNGEE. Drawing the rest from reference TRBV9 and TRBJ1-1, the complete variable domain is DSGVTQTPKHLITATGQRVTLRCSPRSGDLSVYWYQQSLDQGLQFLIQYYNGEERAKGNILERFSAQQFPDLHSELNLSSLELGDSALYFCASSVGLGTNPEAFFGQGTRLTVV.

The chain combines TRBV14 with TRBJ1-3; the D is unclear. The germline CDR1 and CDR2 sequences are SGHDN and FVKESK. The CDR3 loop spans 15 amino acids. The germline V and J ends were trimmed by 6 bases and 4 bases, with 16 bases remaining between them. CDR3 nucleotides: TGTGCCAGCAGACCTTCGGGTGGCTCGGGAAACACCATATATTTT. Protein: CASRPSGGSGNTIYF.

The CDR3 region is CASSLVPVGGTEAFF. The CDR3 DNA follows: TGTGCCAGCAGCTTAGTCCCCGTCGGAGGGACTGAAGCTTTCTTT. The chain has TRBV7-9 and TRBJ1-1; D is undetermined. Germline CDR1 and CDR2: SEHNR and FQNEAQ (reference sequence). Trimming pared 1 base from V and 5 bases from J, leaving 14 bases between. This CDR3 is built from 15 residues.